This TCR beta chain was captured by sequencing in a study of blood T cells in healthy people across ages. Study-wide context: In model experiments, template switching was able to capture about one barcoded beta molecule for every two T cells that were present.

Sample-barcoded 5' priming and a J-beta primer mix drove a second PCR of 7 to 11 cycles. Each CDR3 protein is one row after TCRdb ran MiXCR on the 5' RACE reads. The sample lists 590,000 or so distinct CDR3 sequences, about 30% occurring once. The table lists this clonotype with a count of one. Input material: blood. The receptor was isolated from a woman older than 75 in good health.

In DNA, the CDR3 is TGCAGCGTTGCCAGGGGACTTCACACAGATACGCAGTATTTT. Translated: CSVARGLHTDTQYF. This rearrangement joins TRBV29-1 to TRBJ2-3; tentatively, D is TRBD1 or TRBD2 (6 bases each). The germline CDR1 and CDR2 sequences are SQVTM and ANQGSEA. Between the trimmed V and J ends, which lost 4 bases and 2 bases, there was a span of 13 bases. The CDR3 covers 14 residues.